This TCR beta chain is drawn from a study of CD8 T cells in ankylosing spondylitis. This clonotype occurred a few times. The CDR3 loop spans 13 amino acids. The ends were cut back, 10 bases at V and 3 bases at J, with 16 bases in the middle. Making use of molecular barcodes, quantitative 5'-RACE generated TCR beta libraries. Each CDR3 protein gets one entry after TCRdb re-called the 5' RACE reads with MiXCR. The sample lists around 340,000 distinct CDR3 sequences, roughly 20% occurring once. The V and J genes are TRBV12-3 or TRBV12-4 and TRBJ2-7; D remains ambiguous. The TCR sequence derives from a male donor with ankylosing spondylitis or in good health (not recorded which). The sequenced sample consisted of blood, either unsorted or a sorted T cell fraction (not recorded which). In DNA form, the CDR3 reads TGTGCCATTAGCCTAGGAGTCCACTACGAGCAGTACTTC. It encodes CAISLGVHYEQYF.